These 32 T cell receptor beta chains came from one sample sequenced in a study of OX40 agonist ivuxolimab in advanced cancers. The table came from immunoSEQ multiplex PCR; TCRdb's copy has only in-frame clones and leaves some out. The data show roughly 87,000 clones, with about 90% seen just once and almost 8.5% held by the top ten. Sequenced here: CD4+ or CD8+ T cells sorted from blood, sampled in a trial of the OX40 agonist ivuxolimab. These TCRs come from an adult with an advanced solid tumor such as melanoma, head and neck, liver or kidney cancer.

J is TRBJ1-1 and V is TRBV28; 8 bases match TRBD1. The trim removed 6 bases at V and 5 bases at J, leaving 8 bases unmatched. The germline V gene has CDR1 MDHEN and CDR2 SYDVKM. The CDR3 length is 14 residues. CDR3 loop: CASSLQGGGTEAFF. The CDR3 coding sequence is TGTGCCAGCAGCCTACAGGGGGGTGGAACTGAAGCTTTCTTT.

The chain couples TRBV4-3 to TRBJ1-2; 8 nucleotides agree with TRBD1. CDR3 length: 13 amino acids. Unmatched junction bases numbered 6, after V lost 3 bases and J lost 9 bases. Germline-derived CDR1 and CDR2 are LGHNA and YSLEER. Here the CDR3 reads CASSQLDRDRYTF. As DNA, the CDR3 is TGCGCCAGCAGCCAGCTGGACAGGGATCGCTACACCTTC.

The V call is TRBV19, the J call TRBJ2-3; TRBD1 matches at 8 bases. The CDR3 runs to 15 residues. CDR1 is LNHDA and CDR2 is SQIVND in the germline V gene (reference sequence). Losses at the gene ends were 5 bases for V and 3 bases for J; bases not matched to a gene: 7. The chain's CDR3 is CASSPTGTGTDTQYF. The CDR3 DNA is TGTGCCAGTAGTCCAACCGGGACAGGAACAGATACGCAGTATTTT. The complete variable domain, with remaining parts taken from reference TRBV19 and TRBJ2-3, reads DGGITQSPKYLFRKEGQNVTLSCEQNLNHDAMYWYRQDPGQGLRLIYYSQIVNDFQKGDIAEGYSVSREKKESFPLTVTSAQKNPTAFYLCASSPTGTGTDTQYFGPGTRLTVL.

This clone was picked up one time. The chain has TRBV2 and TRBJ2-1, with D tentatively TRBD1 (6 bases). Trimming took off 7 bases at V and 10 bases at J, with 17 bases between the two ends. CDR1 SNHLY and CDR2 FYNNEI come from the germline V gene. This CDR3 spans 13 amino acids. The CDR3 DNA is TGTGCCAGCACTCAAATGGGGGCAGCCGAGCAGTTCTTC. It translates to CASTQMGAAEQFF.

CDR3 protein: CASSLDHGVGNYEQYF. CDR3 nucleotides: TGTGCCAGCAGCTTAGATCACGGGGTAGGGAACTACGAGCAGTACTTC. J is TRBJ2-7 and V is TRBV7-9, with D maybe TRBD2 (5 bases). Germline CDR1 is SEHNR and CDR2 is FQNEAQ (reference sequence). Deletions cut 1 base from V and 3 bases from J, with 16 bases between. The CDR3 totals 16 residues.

The chain couples TRBV11-2 to TRBJ1-3, with 7 bases lining up with TRBD1. With 5 bases clipped from V and 8 bases from J, the junction kept 6 bases outside the gene matches. The CDR3 contains 13 residues. CDR1 is SGHAT and CDR2 is FQNNGV in the germline V gene. The CDR3 DNA reads as TGTGCCAGCAGCACAGGGGTCGCGGACACCATATATTTT. Amino acid sequence: CASSTGVADTIYF.

The chain is built from TRBV6-5 and TRBJ2-7; D is perhaps TRBD2 (5 bases). CDR3 length equals 12 residues. The germline V gene encodes CDR1 MNHEY and CDR2 SVGAGI. The V end was cut by 3 bases, the J end by 4 bases, with 7 bases between. In DNA form, the CDR3 reads TGTGCCAGCAGTTATCCGGGATACGAGCAGTACTTC. Its translation is CASSYPGYEQYF.

This chain links TRBV9 with TRBJ1-2; the match to TRBD1 covers 9 bases. The CDR3 totals 15 residues. Germline CDR1 reads SGDLS; CDR2 reads YYNGEE. Trimming took 0 bases from V and 7 from J; bases not matched to a gene: 7. CDR3: CASSVVSGQGFGYTF. The CDR3 region has the DNA TGTGCCAGCAGCGTAGTATCCGGACAGGGGTTTGGCTACACCTTC.

V gene TRBV5-6 combines with J gene TRBJ2-1; no firm D call. CDR1 SGHDT and CDR2 YYEEEE come from the germline V gene. The CDR3 loop spans 12 amino acids. Deletions cut 2 bases from V and 10 bases from J, with 10 bases between. CDR3 bases: TGTGCCAGCAGCTTATCAGCAGCCGAGCAGTTCTTC. Translating it yields CASSLSAAEQFF. Full variable domain (missing parts from reference TRBV5-6 and TRBJ2-1): DAGVTQSPTHLIKTRGQQVTLRCSPKSGHDTVSWYQQALGQGPQFIFQYYEEEERQRGNFPDRFSGHQFPNYSSELNVNALLLGDSALYLCASSLSAAEQFFGPGTRLTVL.

CDR3 sequence: CASSHSPDRGEAFF. DNA for the CDR3: TGTGCCAGCAGCCACTCCCCCGACAGGGGTGAAGCTTTCTTT. The chain uses TRBV6-5 and TRBJ1-1; 8 positions agree with TRBD1. Germline assignment: CDR1 MNHEY and CDR2 SVGAGI. Trimming cost V 6 bases and J 7 bases; bases outside gene matches: 10. The CDR3 consists of 14 residues.

CDR3 amino acids: CASSFVQREGWDTQYF. CDR3 in DNA: TGTGCCAGCAGCTTCGTCCAGCGGGAGGGCTGGGATACGCAGTATTTT. V is TRBV7-8 and J is TRBJ2-3, with 10 positions matching TRBD2. The germline V gene encodes CDR1 SGHVS and CDR2 FQNEAQ. The ends lost 3 bases at V and 6 bases at J; junction bases unmatched: 9. The CDR3 has 16 amino acids.

The chain combines TRBV5-1 with TRBJ2-5; D remains ambiguous. The V gene's germline CDR1 is SGHRS and CDR2 YFSETQ. The CDR3 totals 12 residues. V dropped 4 bases and J dropped 0 bases, with 4 bases sitting between them. Written as DNA, the CDR3 is TGCGCCAGCAGCGTCCACCAAGAGACCCAGTACTTC. Translation: CASSVHQETQYF.

This clone was counted once. This chain joins TRBV20-1 and TRBJ2-1; either TRBD1 or TRBD2 may supply D (5 bases each). Germline V gene data show CDR1 as DFQATT and CDR2 as SNEGSKA (reference sequence). The CDR3 contains 10 residues. The CDR3 bases are TGCAGCGCGGTGGGGGTTGAGCAGTTCTTC. Its translation is CSAVGVEQFF.

The chain uses TRBV5-4 and TRBJ2-3; no clear D. The V end lost 6 bases, the J end lost 2 bases, and 13 bases lay between the germline ends. This CDR3 is built from 14 residues. Germline CDR1 is SGHNT and CDR2 is YYREEE (reference sequence). In DNA, the CDR3 is TGTGCCAGCACCATTTTCCCCCCCACAGATACGCAGTATTTT. Protein: CASTIFPPTDTQYF.

This clone is a singleton in its sample. The V and J genes are TRBV6-5 and TRBJ1-2; no firm D call. The CDR3 runs 16 residues. The V gene's germline CDR1 is MNHEY and CDR2 SVGAGI. Trimming shortened V by 4 bases and J by 5 bases, and 20 bases separated the two germline ends. The CDR3 loop is CASSSLPVGGGYGYTF. The CDR3 DNA follows: TGTGCCAGCAGTTCCCTCCCGGTGGGAGGAGGGTATGGCTACACCTTC.

The chain is built from TRBV5-6 and TRBJ2-3; D perhaps matches TRBD2 (6 bases). CDR1 is SGHDT and CDR2 is YYEEEE in the germline V gene. CDR3 length: 14 residues. V was cut by 4 bases and J by 2 bases, with 11 bases left in between. The CDR3 region is CASSQEGLTDTQYF. The CDR3 nucleotides read TGTGCCAGCAGCCAGGAGGGCCTCACAGATACGCAGTATTTT.

This clone was observed a single time. The V and J genes are TRBV12-5 and TRBJ2-1; TRBD2 matches 8 bases. In germline, CDR1 is LGHNT, CDR2 FRNRAP. The V gene end was trimmed by 2 bases and the J gene end by 6 bases; junction bases not matched to a gene: 6. The CDR3 is 15 residues long. The CDR3 DNA follows: TGTGCTAGTGGTTTGAAGAGCGGGAGACTCAATGAGCAGTTCTTC. Protein sequence: CASGLKSGRLNEQFF. The full variable domain, rest sourced from reference TRBV12-5 and TRBJ2-1, is DARVTQTPRHKVTEMGQEVTMRCQPILGHNTVFWYRQTMMQGLELLAYFRNRAPLDDSGMPKDRFSAEMPDATLATLKIQPSEPRDSAVYFCASGLKSGRLNEQFFGPGTRLTVL.

The CDR3 DNA sequence: TGTGCCAGCAGTTTCTTCCCCCCCCGGGACAGGGGGCATGGCTACACCTTC. It encodes CASSFFPPRDRGHGYTF. V is TRBV27 and J is TRBJ1-2; 12 bases map to TRBD1. The CDR3 spans 17 residues. V lost 3 bases, J lost 6 bases, and 11 bases stayed unmatched. The V gene's germline CDR1 is MNHEY and CDR2 SMNVEV (reference sequence).

J is TRBJ1-3 and V is TRBV28; TRBD1 might be the D (5 bases). Germline lookup yields CDR1 MDHEN and CDR2 SYDVKM. CDR3 size: 14 residues. The ends were cut back, 8 bases at V and 2 bases at J, with 13 bases in the middle. The CDR3 spells CASGRGGTGNTIYF. The CDR3 coding sequence is TGTGCCAGCGGCCGGGGGGGGACTGGAAACACCATATATTTT.

V gene TRBV9 combines with J gene TRBJ2-7; maybe TRBD1 (5 bases). Looked up from germline, CDR1 is SGDLS and CDR2 is YYNGEE. The CDR3 sequence is 16 residues long. V lost 0 bases and J lost 2, with 15 bases in between. The CDR3, as DNA: TGTGCCAGCAGCGTAGGTAGGACAACTTGGGCCTACGAGCAGTACTTC. Protein product: CASSVGRTTWAYEQYF.

The gene calls are TRBV9 and TRBJ1-6; 7 bases map to TRBD1. After removal of 3 bases from V and 11 bases from J, the junction contained 5 bases not matched to a gene. The CDR3 is 13 amino acids. CDR1 and CDR2 (germline): SGDLS, YYNGEE. The DNA for the CDR3 is TGTGCCAGCAGCGCAGGGGGGACGGCACCCCTCCACTTT. Translation: CASSAGGTAPLHF.

V usage is TRBV27 and J usage is TRBJ2-3, with D perhaps being TRBD1 or TRBD2 (6 bases each). The CDR3 is 15 residues long. V lost 2 bases to trimming and J lost 6 bases, with 15 bases between them. CDR1 is MNHEY and CDR2 is SMNVEV in the germline V gene (reference sequence). CDR3 in amino acids: CASSLTGARSDTQYF. CDR3 coding DNA: TGTGCCAGCAGTTTAACGGGGGCCCGGTCGGATACGCAGTATTTT.

The chain uses TRBV6-5 and TRBJ1-1; 7 nucleotides match TRBD1. Losses at the gene ends were 0 bases for V and 3 bases for J; bases not matched to a gene: 4. The CDR3 consists of 15 residues. The germline gives CDR1 MNHEY, CDR2 SVGAGI. The CDR3 DNA follows: TGTGCCAGCAGTTACTCGGAGGGGGCGTACACTGAAGCTTTCTTT. Translation: CASSYSEGAYTEAFF.

The chain combines TRBV18 with TRBJ1-3, with a weak D call TRBD1 (6 bases). CDR1 is KGHSH and CDR2 is LQKENI in the germline V gene. Between the trimmed V and J ends, which lost 0 bases and 4 bases, there was a span of 16 bases. This CDR3 has 17 amino acids. The CDR3 bases are TGTGCCAGCTCACCACCGCCAGGGGCTATGGACGGAAACACCATATATTTT. It yields the protein CASSPPPGAMDGNTIYF.

J is TRBJ1-6 and V is TRBV6-6; D gene ambiguous. CDR3 length: 12 residues. Trimming left V 7 bases short and J 7 bases short, with 8 bases between. The germline gives CDR1 MNHNY, CDR2 SVGAGI (reference sequence). The CDR3 loop is CASKEDNSPLHF. CDR3 sequence (DNA): TGTGCCAGCAAGGAAGACAATTCACCCCTCCACTTT.

The chain recombines TRBV19 with TRBJ2-7, with D maybe TRBD1 (6 bases). Trimming removed 3 bases from V and 3 bases from J, with 12 bases in between. CDR3 length: 14 residues. In germline, CDR1 is LNHDA, CDR2 SQIVND (reference sequence). CDR3 amino acids: CASSIGAGDYEQYF. The CDR3 DNA is TGTGCCAGTAGTATTGGGGCAGGGGACTACGAGCAGTACTTC.

The chain is built from TRBV7-3 and TRBJ2-1; D may be TRBD2 (5 bases). CDR1 and CDR2 (germline): SGHTA, FQGTGA. Trimming pared 5 bases from V and 0 bases from J, leaving 14 bases between. The CDR3 totals 16 residues. The CDR3 bases are TGTGCCAGCAGCCAGTCGGGATCCAGCTCCTACAATGAGCAGTTCTTC. Protein: CASSQSGSSSYNEQFF.

The rearrangement joins TRBV9 to TRBJ2-4, with a weak D call TRBD2 (6 bases). The CDR3 runs 15 residues. Germline CDR1 reads SGDLS; CDR2 reads YYNGEE. Trimming took 0 bases from V and 7 from J, leaving 14 bases between them. The CDR3 reads CASSVGGGAGNIQYF. Written as DNA, the CDR3 is TGTGCCAGCAGCGTAGGAGGAGGGGCCGGCAACATTCAGTACTTC.

V usage is TRBV20-1 and J usage is TRBJ1-1; D is unclear. The V gene lost 5 bases and the J gene lost 0 bases, with 4 bases spanning the gap. The CDR3 covers 11 residues. The germline gives CDR1 DFQATT, CDR2 SNEGSKA (reference sequence). CDR3 protein: CSAGVNTEAFF. The CDR3 DNA sequence: TGCAGTGCTGGGGTGAACACTGAAGCTTTCTTT.

V usage is TRBV6-1 and J usage is TRBJ1-5; the D is unclear. The germline CDR1 and CDR2 sequences are MNHNS and SASEGT. The CDR3 runs 15 residues. The V and J ends lost 1 base and 1 base respectively, with 8 bases between them. The CDR3 DNA is TGTGCCAGCAGTGAAGGACGGGGAAGCAATCAGCCCCAGCATTTT. Protein: CASSEGRGSNQPQHF.

V is TRBV4-3 and J is TRBJ2-1; 11 bases are shared with TRBD2. There are 19 residues in the CDR3. Germline CDR1 is LGHNA and CDR2 is YSLEER. J gave up 4 bases and V 0 bases, and 11 bases lay outside the gene matches. The CDR3 sequence: CASSQEDLAGGPWYNEQFF. Written as DNA, the CDR3 is TGCGCCAGCAGCCAAGAGGATTTAGCGGGGGGGCCTTGGTACAATGAGCAGTTCTTC.

This chain connects TRBV28 to TRBJ2-1; D remains ambiguous. Trimming stripped 1 base from V and 5 bases from J, with 6 bases between. The CDR3 has 13 amino acids. Germline V gene sequence: CDR1 MDHEN, CDR2 SYDVKM. The chain's CDR3 is CASSLYLNNEQFF. CDR3 in DNA: TGTGCCAGCAGTTTATACTTAAACAATGAGCAGTTCTTC. The whole variable domain, filled in from reference TRBV28 and TRBJ2-1, reads DVKVTQSSRYLVKRTGEKVFLECVQDMDHENMFWYRQDPGLGLRLIYFSYDVKMKEKGDIPEGYSVSREKKERFSLILESASTNQTSMYLCASSLYLNNEQFFGPGTRLTVL.